A selection of T cell receptor beta chains follows, all from one sample in a study of T cell repertoires in cytomegalovirus infection. TCRdb processed the reads anew with MiXCR; each CDR3 protein has one entry. The sample comprises about 740,000 distinct CDR3 sequences, 35% to 45% of which are singletons, and under 3.5% rests with the top ten. The sequenced sample was PBMCs. These receptors came from a human donor in good health (CMV status not recorded). Some clones in this sample may be carry-over from other donors' samples. The CDR3 runs from the conserved cysteine through the conserved F or W. The D gene is left open where the match is weak. Some rows have no size entry. The others give once, few or many, or a class for an expanded clone.

D,size,J,V,DNA,CDR3
NA,NA,TRBJ2-7,TRBV20-1,TGCAGTGCTAGAGATCGGAGAGGAGGAGTTTACGAGCAGTACTTC,CSARDRRGGVYEQYF
TRBD1,few,TRBJ2-7,TRBV7-9,TGTGCCAGCAGCAACCGGGACAGAGGTTCCTACGAGCAGTACTTC,CASSNRDRGSYEQYF
TRBD1,few,TRBJ1-5,TRBV20-1,TGCAGTGCTAGAGTTGGACAGGGGAGCAATCAGCCCCAGCATTTT,CSARVGQGSNQPQHF
NA,NA,TRBJ2-7,TRBV4-1,TGCGCCAGCAGCCGGGAGGATAGCCGGGCCCTCTACGAGCAGTACTTC,CASSREDSRALYEQYF
NA,once,TRBJ1-2,TRBV6-5,TGTGCCAGCACTTCCCCGGACAGAGGACTCTATGGCTACACCTTC,CASTSPDRGLYGYTF
NA,NA,TRBJ2-7,TRBV2,TGTGCCAGCAGTGGGGGCAGGGGTGACGAGCAGTACTTC,CASSGGRGDEQYF
NA,NA,TRBJ2-7,TRBV28,TGTGCCTCCCAAGCGACCGCTACTTACGAGCAGTACTTC,CASQATATYEQYF
TRBD1,NA,TRBJ2-7,TRBV25-1,TGTGCCAGCGGACAGAGGGGGACAGGGGCGTACGAGCAGTACTTC,CASGQRGTGAYEQYF
NA,few,TRBJ2-5,TRBV5-1,TGCGCCAGCAGCTTGCGAGGGAGTGCAAGAGAGACCCAGTACTTC,CASSLRGSARETQYF
NA,few,TRBJ2-3,TRBV6-1,TGTGCCAGCAGTTATGAGCCCCTCACAGATACGCAGTATTTT,CASSYEPLTDTQYF
TRBD2,NA,TRBJ2-1,TRBV15,TGTGCCACCAGCAGAGGTCCGGGACTAGCGGAACCCGAGCAGTTCTTC,CATSRGPGLAEPEQFF
NA,NA,TRBJ1-5,TRBV6-6,TGTGCCAGCAGTCCCCGGGCTAGTTATAGCAATCAGCCCCAGCATTTT,CASSPRASYSNQPQHF
NA,few,TRBJ1-5,TRBV27,TGTGCCAGCAGTCCCTCAGCCGGGCATAGCAATCAGCCCCAGCATTTT,CASSPSAGHSNQPQHF
TRBD1,few,TRBJ2-7,TRBV7-9,TGTGCCAGCAGCCCCGGACAGGGGGCGAGCGAGCAGTACTTC,CASSPGQGASEQYF
TRBD1,NA,TRBJ1-2,TRBV7-6,TGTGCCAGCAGCCGAGGGACAGGGGGCGTCGATGGCTACACCTTC,CASSRGTGGVDGYTF
NA,NA,TRBJ1-5,TRBV28,TGTGCCAGCGATGGCTATACCGGGACGCTTGGCAATCAGCCCCAGCATTTT,CASDGYTGTLGNQPQHF
TRBD2,few,TRBJ2-1,TRBV4-1,TGCGCCAGCAGCCGACTAGCGGGGATGAATGAGCAGTTCTTC,CASSRLAGMNEQFF
NA,few,TRBJ1-2,TRBV5-5,TGTGCCAGCACAGGGACCTCTCGCTACACCTTC,CASTGTSRYTF
TRBD2,NA,TRBJ2-5,TRBV5-6,TGTGCCAGCAGCCAGTTGGGACTAGCGGGAGAGGGGGCCCAGTACTTC,CASSQLGLAGEGAQYF
NA,NA,TRBJ1-1,TRBV28,TGTGCCAGCAGTTTATCTCCGCCGAGCACTGAAGCTTTCTTT,CASSLSPPSTEAFF
NA,few,TRBJ2-1,TRBV19,TGTGCCAGTAGTATGCGAGGACCCTCCTACAATGAGCAGTTCTTC,CASSMRGPSYNEQFF
NA,NA,TRBJ1-4,TRBV19,TGTGCCAGTAGTCGATCGGCCAGGATTAATGAAAAACTGTTTTTT,CASSRSARINEKLFF
TRBD1,NA,TRBJ1-6,TRBV6-5,TGTGCCAGCAGTTGCAGGGGACAGGGAAGCTCCTATAATTCACCCCTCCACTTT,CASSCRGQGSSYNSPLHF
TRBD1,NA,TRBJ1-4,TRBV29-1,TGCAGCGTTGAACCCCGACAGGGCGGACTGTTTTTT,CSVEPRQGGLFF
TRBD1,few,TRBJ1-5,TRBV5-1,TGCGCCAGCAGCTTGACCCAGGGGGCGGATCAGCCCCAGCATTTT,CASSLTQGADQPQHF
NA,NA,TRBJ2-3,TRBV9,TGTGCCAGCAGCTCTCAGGACGCTTCAGATACGCAGTATTTT,CASSSQDASDTQYF
TRBD1,NA,TRBJ2-7,TRBV5-4,TGTGCCAGCAGCTTAGGGGACAGGGGCCACGAGCAGTACTTC,CASSLGDRGHEQYF
TRBD1,NA,TRBJ1-6,TRBV28,TGTGCCAGCAGAAATGGACAGGGCGCTTCACCCCTCCACTTT,CASRNGQGASPLHF
TRBD1,NA,TRBJ2-7,TRBV27,TGTGCCAGCAGTTTGGGACAGGACAATGAGCAGTACTTC,CASSLGQDNEQYF
NA,NA,TRBJ2-2,TRBV24-1,TGTGCCACCAGTGATTCGGACAGTAACACCGGGGAGCTGTTTTTT,CATSDSDSNTGELFF
TRBD2,NA,TRBJ2-7,TRBV7-8,TGTGCCAGCAGCCAAGAAGACGGGAGGCCCGGTTTTAACGAGCAGTACTTC,CASSQEDGRPGFNEQYF
NA,NA,TRBJ2-7,TRBV3-1,TGTGCCAGCAGCCATCGATCCGAGCAGTACTTC,CASSHRSEQYF
NA,NA,TRBJ2-3,TRBV2,TGTGCCAGCAGTGAACTGGAAGATACGCAGTATTTT,CASSELEDTQYF
NA,NA,TRBJ2-4,TRBV7-9,TGTGCCAGCAGCCGTACAGGTGGGGGAGAGAACATTCAGTACTTC,CASSRTGGGENIQYF
NA,few,TRBJ1-6,TRBV20-1,TGCAGTGCTAGACTTGGGACCGGATTTTCACCCCTCCACTTT,CSARLGTGFSPLHF
NA,few,TRBJ1-1,TRBV28,TGTGCCAGCAGTTCACTAGCTGAAGCTTTCTTT,CASSSLAEAFF
TRBD1,NA,TRBJ1-1,TRBV12-3/TRBV12-4,TGTGCCAGCAGTCCCCTACGAGGGACAGGGGTGACTGAAGCTTTCTTT,CASSPLRGTGVTEAFF
NA,NA,TRBJ1-1,TRBV7-8,TGTGCCAGCAGCTGGGACGGTGAGAACACTGAAGCTTTCTTT,CASSWDGENTEAFF
TRBD1,few,TRBJ1-1,TRBV12-3/TRBV12-4,TGTGCCAGCAGTGTAGACAGGGGGGCTCGAGAGGTGGAACCTGAAGCTTTCTTT,CASSVDRGAREVEPEAFF
TRBD2,NA,TRBJ2-5,TRBV12-3/TRBV12-4,TGTGCCAGCAGTTTGGGGACTAGCGGGAACCAAGAGACCCAGTACTTC,CASSLGTSGNQETQYF
NA,NA,TRBJ1-4,TRBV14,TGTGCCAGCAGCTCCCTGGGGGGATCTAATGAAAAACTGTTTTTT,CASSSLGGSNEKLFF
TRBD1,NA,TRBJ1-6,TRBV6-8,TGTGCCAGCAGTTACCAGGGACAGGTGAACTCACCCCTCCACTTT,CASSYQGQVNSPLHF
NA,few,TRBJ1-2,TRBV7-2,TGTGCCAGCAGCCGACGAGGGGACGGCTACACCTTC,CASSRRGDGYTF
NA,NA,TRBJ1-6,TRBV7-2,TGTGCCAGCAGCCCAGGCCTCAACCACCGGGATTCACCCCTCCACTTT,CASSPGLNHRDSPLHF
NA,NA,TRBJ2-6,TRBV15,TGTGCCACCAGCAGAGAGACCTTAGGGGGTCTTGGCTCTGGGGCCAACGTCCTGACTTTC,CATSRETLGGLGSGANVLTF